This TCR beta chain was sequenced in a study of blood T cell repertoires in COVID-19. The table came from immunoSEQ multiplex PCR; TCRdb's copy has only in-frame clones and leaves some out. The sample holds 150,000 to 200,000 clones, around 80% seen once. Enrolled during active infection, Seattle patients were then followed longitudinally. V was pared by 7 bases and J by 3 bases, with 12 bases between. This CDR3 has 12 amino acids. CDR1 SQVTM and CDR2 ANQGSEA come from the germline V gene. This TCR came from a woman in her 70s with COVID-19, enrolled during active disease. This sequence joins TRBV29-1 and TRBJ1-2, with D perhaps TRBD1 (5 bases). The sequenced sample consisted of peripheral blood. The DNA for the CDR3 is TGCAGCGCTGGAGACAGCGACTATGGCTACACCTTC. Amino acid sequence: CSAGDSDYGYTF.